This TCR beta chain was obtained from a study of blood T cell repertoires in COVID-19 (dated by TCRdb to the early 2020s). Regarding the study in general: Collaborator samples came from the United States, Italy and Spain and covered acute and convalescent phases of COVID-19. Nearly every sample came with metadata listing a de-identified subject ID, COVID-19 status, age in years and sex. Deeply sampled blood TCRbeta repertoires from subjects exposed to, actively infected with, or recovered from COVID-19 were included in the dataset. A freely available public database, intended as a resource for researchers studying the immune response to SARS-CoV-2, is where the repertoires were released. The prospective study material was composed of cDNA or gDNA derived from T cells, B-cell-depleted T cells, or PBMCs. Where HLA class I and class II types were available, the types were taken from metadata supplied by the sample provider, not from assay-based typing. Samples were obtained from the ongoing ImmuneRACE study (first 160 participants) and from over 1,000 subjects provided by 6 global collaborators.

Study-level results and caveats: Clinical and demographic metadata were provided uncurated, with the amount varying by source and participant.

Enrolling through a virtual design, the prospective study's participants ranged in age from roughly 18 to 95 years and lived across roughly 24 United States geographic areas. In the prospective study, participants were assigned to cohorts based on the clinical history participants reported in a screening survey and a study questionnaire. Recovered participants in ImmuneRACE Cohort 3 were defined by two consecutive negative NP/OP PCR tests, clearance by a healthcare professional, or resolution of symptoms. Each participant in the prospective study had whole blood, serum and a nasopharyngeal or oropharyngeal swab collected by mobile phlebotomists. Over an approximately 2-month period, participants in the prospective study had the option of providing additional blood draws and questionnaires. Before DNA extraction, prospective study blood samples were shipped either frozen or at room temperature.

Concerning this clone: The antigen it recognizes is unknown. No base quality values were provided; no much bigger clone lies one nucleotide off.

TCRbeta CDR3 regions were amplified from genomic DNA by means of the immunoSEQ Assay, a bias-controlled multiplex PCR. In the source study's methods: Within the assay, amplification of reference gene primers was used to estimate how many nucleated cells each sample contained. Sequence reads were collapsed and filtered to measure the absolute abundance of every unique TCRbeta CDR3 rearrangement. For each sample, productive Simpson clonality was calculated as the square root of Simpson's diversity index across productive rearrangements. TCRdb stores this immuneACCESS table with in-frame sequences only. Part of the clones is absent; in the studies checked, under half of the shortfall reflects unresolved V genes, and no reason is known for the rest. That table gives V, J and clone size, and the DNA gave D and trimming. For this sample there are some 270,000 clones; roughly 88% appear just once. Roughly 4% of the sample rests with the top ten.

Trimming accounts for 3 bases at V and 4 bases at J, while the number of junction bases matched to no gene is 2. The germline V gene (reference sequence) gives CDR1 as LNHNV and CDR2 as YYDKDF. Its CDR3 holds 14 amino acids, cysteine through phenylalanine. Kept here is only the CDR3 DNA, which spans 42 bases and is read in frame from base 1. Here the chain combines TRBV15 and TRBJ1-5, and 8 junctional nucleotides match TRBD1. The specimen was PBMCs or T cells enriched from blood (not recorded which). The clonotype comes from a woman younger than 45 who had recovered from COVID-19. Read as DNA, the sequence is TGTGCCACCAGCAGTGGGACAGGTAATCAGCCCCAGCATTTT. Its amino acids are CATSSGTGNQPQHF.